The 22 T cell receptor beta chains below all came from one sample that was sequenced in a study of OX40 agonist ivuxolimab in advanced cancers. Sequencing was performed with immunoSEQ multiplex PCR; in TCRdb, only in-frame clones are kept and a portion is missing. Of around 15,000 clones listed, approximately 80% were seen once; the top ten hold about an eighth. The specimen was CD4+ or CD8+ T cells sorted from blood, collected in a trial of the OX40 agonist ivuxolimab. The origin of the receptors is an adult with an advanced solid tumor such as melanoma, head and neck, liver or kidney cancer.

The gene calls are TRBV7-8 and TRBJ2-3; weak D call: TRBD1 (6 bases). The V and J ends lost 4 bases and 0 bases respectively, with 17 bases between them. Germline V lookup: CDR1 SGHVS, CDR2 FQNEAQ. The CDR3 totals 17 residues. CDR3 DNA sequence: TGTGCCAGCAGCTGGCTCCAGGGGCAGAGTAGCACAGATACGCAGTATTTT. Amino acid sequence: CASSWLQGQSSTDTQYF.

This clone was seen more than once but under ten times. The CDR3 DNA reads as TGTGCCAGTAGTATTGAAGGGTCTTCACCCCTCCACTTT. Translated: CASSIEGSSPLHF. The chain combines TRBV19 with TRBJ1-6; no definite D call. Trimming stripped 3 bases from V and 9 bases from J, with 9 bases between. The CDR3 consists of 13 residues. Germline-derived CDR1 and CDR2 are LNHDA and SQIVND (reference sequence).

This sequence joins TRBV7-6 and TRBJ2-7; the match to TRBD1 covers 9 bases. Looked up from germline, CDR1 is SGHVS and CDR2 is FNYEAQ. This CDR3 has 16 residues. Trimming removed 4 bases from V and 0 bases from J; junction bases left unmatched: 7. The CDR3 loop reads CASSSGGQGFSYEQYF. CDR3 DNA: TGTGCCAGCAGCTCCGGGGGACAGGGCTTCTCCTACGAGCAGTACTTC.

The chain couples TRBV4-1 to TRBJ1-5; no clear D gene. The germline V gene has CDR1 MGHRA and CDR2 YSYEKL. This CDR3 spans 13 amino acids. The V end was cut by 0 bases, the J end by 13 bases, with 13 bases between. In nucleotides, the CDR3 is TGCGCCAGCAGCCAAGAAGGGCGGGAACCTCAGCATTTT. Encoded protein: CASSQEGREPQHF.

CDR3 amino acids: CASSMTTGGDEKLFF. CDR3 DNA sequence: TGTGCCAGCAGCATGACCACAGGGGGCGATGAAAAACTGTTTTTT. V usage is TRBV16 and J usage is TRBJ1-4, with TRBD1 matching 9 bases. Losses at the gene ends were 5 bases for V and 6 bases for J; bases not matched to a gene: 7. Germline values: CDR1 KGHSY, CDR2 FQNENV. This CDR3 contains 15 residues.

V usage is TRBV27 and J usage is TRBJ2-3; possibly TRBD1 or TRBD2 for D (5 bases each). The CDR3 is made up of 14 amino acids. CDR1 and CDR2 from the germline V gene are MNHEY and SMNVEV (reference sequence). Deletions cut 7 bases from V and 4 bases from J, with 15 bases between. The CDR3 bases are TGTGCCAGCACTTTTTCAATGGGGGCAGATACGCAGTATTTT. Translating gives CASTFSMGADTQYF.

The chain employs TRBV27 and TRBJ2-1; 7 bases agree with TRBD2. The CDR3 totals 15 residues. Losses at the gene ends were 7 bases for V and 0 bases for J; bases not matched to a gene: 6. Per the germline V gene, CDR1 is MNHEY and CDR2 is SMNVEV (reference sequence). The CDR3 nucleotides read TGTGCCAGCAAAGCGGGACTGAGCTCCTACAATGAGCAGTTCTTC. Protein product: CASKAGLSSYNEQFF.

The chain links TRBV5-6 to TRBJ1-5; D is unresolved. Deletions cut 2 bases from V and 6 bases from J, with 9 bases between. Germline loops: CDR1 SGHDT, CDR2 YYEEEE. This CDR3 spans 13 amino acids. CDR3 sequence (DNA): TGTGCCAGCAGCTTCGGTCCTACTCAGCCCCAGCATTTT. This codes for CASSFGPTQPQHF.

The chain joins TRBV5-6 to TRBJ2-7; D is unresolved. This CDR3 spans 14 amino acids. V lost 0 bases, J lost 0 bases, and 7 bases lay in between. Germline assignment: CDR1 SGHDT and CDR2 YYEEEE. The CDR3: CASSLEGSSYEQYF. Written as DNA, the CDR3 is TGTGCCAGCAGCTTGGAGGGCAGCTCCTACGAGCAGTACTTC.

This chain uses TRBV7-9 with TRBJ2-1; TRBD1 is a possible D gene (5 bases). The germline CDR1 and CDR2 sequences are SEHNR and FQNEAQ (reference sequence). This CDR3 is 17 amino acids long. V lost 5 bases, J lost 0 bases, and 17 bases lay in between. Here the CDR3 DNA reads TGTGCCAGCAGCCTAGTGGGGCGAGATAGCTCCTACAATGAGCAGTTCTTC. Encoded protein: CASSLVGRDSSYNEQFF.

The CDR3 reads CASSYASGGYTGELFF. The DNA of the CDR3 is TGTGCCAGCAGTTACGCTAGCGGGGGTTACACCGGGGAGCTGTTTTTT. The genes are TRBV6-5 and TRBJ2-2; 10 bases are a match to TRBD2. Losses at the gene ends were 2 bases for V and 3 bases for J; bases not matched to a gene: 3. This CDR3 has 16 residues. The germline V gene has CDR1 MNHEY and CDR2 SVGAGI.

The V gene is TRBV13, the J gene TRBJ2-4; TRBD1 aligns across 9 bases. Germline CDR1 PRHDT, CDR2 FYEKMQ (reference sequence). This CDR3 has 16 residues. V lost 5 bases, J lost 4 bases, and 9 bases stayed unmatched. CDR3 in DNA: TGTGCCAGCAGCCTCCTTGTAGGGACAGGGAAAAACATTCAGTACTTC. Amino acid sequence: CASSLLVGTGKNIQYF.

The CDR3 here is CAWSVQGGMNTEAFF. The CDR3 DNA is TGTGCCTGGAGTGTCCAGGGGGGCATGAACACTGAAGCTTTCTTT. V usage is TRBV30 and J usage is TRBJ1-1; 7 bases fit TRBD1. The germline V gene has CDR1 GTSNPN and CDR2 SVGIG (reference sequence). J gave up 0 bases and V 0 bases, and 4 bases lay outside the gene matches. The CDR3 spans 15 residues.

J is TRBJ2-7 and V is TRBV5-8, with D uncertain. Germline assignment: CDR1 SGHTS and CDR2 YDEGEE. The CDR3 is 12 amino acids. V lost 0 bases to trimming and J lost 4 bases, with 5 bases between them. The CDR3 sequence is CASSLGGYEQYF. The CDR3 bases are TGTGCCAGCAGCTTGGGGGGTTACGAGCAGTACTTC.

This clone has more than one count but fewer than ten. The J gene is TRBJ1-2, the V gene TRBV7-2, with a possible D match to TRBD1 (5 bases). V lost 1 base to trimming and J lost 5 bases, with 8 bases between them. Per germline, CDR1 SGHTA and CDR2 FQGNSA. The CDR3 contains 13 residues. CDR3 region: CASSLEGAYGYTF. CDR3 DNA sequence: TGTGCCAGCAGCTTAGAAGGGGCTTATGGCTACACCTTC.

The V call is TRBV6-6, the J call TRBJ2-5; D unresolved. This CDR3 region has 13 residues. Germline CDR1 reads MNHNY; CDR2 reads SVGAGI (reference sequence). Deletions cut 4 bases from V and 5 bases from J, with 11 bases between. The CDR3 bases are TGTGCCAGCAGTTCCGAGCATTGGGAGACCCAGTACTTC. Its translation is CASSSEHWETQYF.

V is TRBV5-7 and J is TRBJ1-2, with unresolved D. TRBV5-7 is labeled an ORF, and its function is uncertain. The length of the CDR3 is 14 residues. V shed 0 bases and J shed 0 bases, with 6 bases lying between them. Here the CDR3 reads CASSLDGTNYGYTF. The DNA for the CDR3 is TGTGCCAGCAGCTTGGACGGAACTAACTATGGCTACACCTTC.

This clone was detected only once. The rearrangement joins TRBV2 to TRBJ2-2, with D perhaps assigned TRBD1 or TRBD2 (5 bases each). The CDR3 is 15 residues long. V was cut by 11 bases and J by 2 bases, with 18 bases left in between. In germline, CDR1 is SNHLY, CDR2 FYNNEI. CDR3 DNA: TGTGCCTCGTTTACCGGGACGGGAAACACCGGGGAGCTGTTTTTT. It encodes CASFTGTGNTGELFF.

The chain couples TRBV6-6 to TRBJ2-7, with D tentatively TRBD2 (7 bases). V was clipped by 6 bases and J by 3 bases, with 12 bases between them. Germline V gene data show CDR1 as MNHNY and CDR2 as SVGAGI (reference sequence). CDR3 length: 13 amino acids. CDR3 coding DNA: TGTGCCAGCAGCCCGGGGGGCCTCTACGAGCAGTACTTC. Translated: CASSPGGLYEQYF.

The CDR3 sequence: CASSRLRGAQYNEQFF. The CDR3 DNA is TGTGCCAGCAGCCGCCTCCGGGGGGCACAGTACAATGAGCAGTTCTTC. V and J are TRBV11-3 and TRBJ2-1; D may be TRBD2 (7 bases). Germline values: CDR1 SGHNT, CDR2 YENEEA. With 5 bases removed from V and 4 bases from J, the gap between germline ends came to 18 bases. The CDR3 is 16 amino acids.

This clone is labeled medium-sized (0.01 to 0.1%). V gene TRBV4-1 combines with J gene TRBJ2-7; D is possibly TRBD2 (5 bases). Trimming removed 4 bases from V and 3 bases from J, with 13 bases in between. Germline V lookup: CDR1 MGHRA, CDR2 YSYEKL. The CDR3 consists of 14 residues. CDR3 region: CASSPGLGRYEQYF. The CDR3 DNA reads as TGCGCCAGCAGCCCCGGACTGGGTCGCTACGAGCAGTACTTC.

This sequence joins TRBV29-1 and TRBJ1-5; the match to TRBD1 covers 10 bases. There are 14 residues in the CDR3. Germline CDR1 reads SQVTM; CDR2 reads ANQGSEA. V gave up 7 bases and J gave up 2 bases; unmatched junction bases: 5. The chain's CDR3 is CSALGQGGNQPQHF. In nucleotides, the CDR3 is TGCAGCGCTCTCGGACAGGGGGGCAATCAGCCCCAGCATTTT.